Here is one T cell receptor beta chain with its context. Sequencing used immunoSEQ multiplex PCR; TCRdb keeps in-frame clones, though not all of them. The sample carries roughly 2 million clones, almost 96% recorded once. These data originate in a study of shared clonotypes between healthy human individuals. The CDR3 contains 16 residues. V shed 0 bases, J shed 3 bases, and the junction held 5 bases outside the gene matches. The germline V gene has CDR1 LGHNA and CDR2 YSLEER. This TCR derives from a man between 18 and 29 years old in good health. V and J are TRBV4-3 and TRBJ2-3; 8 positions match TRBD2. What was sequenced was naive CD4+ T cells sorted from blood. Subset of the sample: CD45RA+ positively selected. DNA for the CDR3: TGCGCCAGCAGCCAAGATGAGGGCGGGAGGACAGATACGCAGTATTTT. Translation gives CASSQDEGGRTDTQYF.